The T cell receptor (beta chain) described here comes from a study of human T cells and chemical hapten exposure (dated by TCRdb to 2020 to 2022). Regarding the study in general: Libraries were pooled for sequencing, and variation in per-sample TCR yields was attributed mainly to small differences in library volumes within the pool. Peripheral blood TCR repertoire changes were tracked in vivo in alopecia patients during primary and secondary sensitization to the hapten diphenylcyclopropenone (DPC). Each blood RNA sample was used to sequence both TCR alpha and TCR beta chains. Paper-wide results and their limitations: After repeated subsampling, the strength of the expansion versus patch-test correlation and the threshold at which it became significant changed. The number of TCRs above 1 in 1000 frequency did not change with DPC sensitization; there was no evidence of global repertoire structure alterations.

This clonotype occurred many times. Its binding antigen is unknown. The record has no base qualities; no much larger clone is one base away. Receptors were amplified or captured by RACE. Sequenced on a NextSeq 500. During library preparation, unique molecular identifiers were attached to individual cDNA molecules so that TCRs could be counted in a quantitative, reproducible way. In the original analysis: A median of roughly 98,000 TCRs per sample was observed, with a range of about 20,000 to 750,000. V, J and CDR3 annotation of the TCR reads was carried out using the Decombinator software suite. To make PS versus PT1 abundance plots, every sample was subsampled to the same number of TCRs (28,000). Expanded TCRs were defined as absent before sensitization and observed at least eight times at the 2-week time point. TCRdb trimmed the raw reads at Q25, called clones with MiXCR and kept productive beta chains. Entries that share a CDR3 protein sequence are merged under the most common genes and DNA. The V and J calls come from TCRdb's annotation, not from the publication. This sample is represented by fewer than 100,000 distinct CDR3 sequences; 8.5% to 9.5% of them were singletons. The leading ten clones occupy 1.5% to 2% of the sample.

What the time point label conveys for this sample: healthy volunteer bleed at 6 weeks. Total RNA was extracted from unfractionated whole blood that had been collected in Tempus Blood RNA tubes. Roughly five healthy volunteers were used as TCR sequencing controls and were bled at day 0, 2 weeks and 6 weeks. CDR1 and CDR2 are read off the germline V gene as SQVTM and ANQGSEA. V loses 6 bases of germline sequence and J loses 7 bases, and the interval between the two ends is 21 bases. The CDR3 sequence holds 15 residues, the cysteine and phenylalanine included. Only the CDR3 region is kept as DNA, spanning 45 bases read in frame from base 1.

The sequenced material came from whole blood. The sequence derives from a female donor in good health. Some clones in this sample may be carry-over from other donors' samples. This sequence uses TRBV29-1 and TRBJ1-4; possibly the D gene is TRBD1, per 5 matching bases. The sequenced DNA is TGCAGCGTCGTTTACGGCAGGGCGTTGAGTGAAAAACTGTTTTTT. Translated, it reads CSVVYGRALSEKLFF.